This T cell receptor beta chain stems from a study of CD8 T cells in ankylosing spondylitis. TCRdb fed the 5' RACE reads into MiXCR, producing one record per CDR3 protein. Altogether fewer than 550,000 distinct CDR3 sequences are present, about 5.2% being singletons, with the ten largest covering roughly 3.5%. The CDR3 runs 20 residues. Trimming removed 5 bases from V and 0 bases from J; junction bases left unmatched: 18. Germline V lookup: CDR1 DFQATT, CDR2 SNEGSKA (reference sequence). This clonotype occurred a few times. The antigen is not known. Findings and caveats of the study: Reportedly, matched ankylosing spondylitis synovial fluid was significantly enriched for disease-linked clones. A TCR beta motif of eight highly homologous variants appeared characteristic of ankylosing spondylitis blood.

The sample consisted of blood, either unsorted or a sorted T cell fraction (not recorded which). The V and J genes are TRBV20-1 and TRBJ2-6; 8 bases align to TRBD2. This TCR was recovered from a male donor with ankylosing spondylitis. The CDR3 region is CSAPRGGLTVPYSGANVLTF. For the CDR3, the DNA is TGCAGTGCTCCCCGGGGGGGGCTGACGGTACCGTACTCTGGGGCCAACGTCCTGACTTTC.